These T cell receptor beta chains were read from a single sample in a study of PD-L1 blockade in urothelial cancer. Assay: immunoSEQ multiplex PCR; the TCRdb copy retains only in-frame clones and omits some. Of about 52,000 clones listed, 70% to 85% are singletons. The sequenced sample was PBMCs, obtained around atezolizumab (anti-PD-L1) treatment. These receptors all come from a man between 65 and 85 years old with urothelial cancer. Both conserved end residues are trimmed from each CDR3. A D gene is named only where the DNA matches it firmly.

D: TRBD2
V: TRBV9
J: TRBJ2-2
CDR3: ASSDPTGGVTGELF

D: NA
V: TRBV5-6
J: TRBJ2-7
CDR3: ASSSGFGVYEQY

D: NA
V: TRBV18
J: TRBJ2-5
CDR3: ASSPPQGKRETQY

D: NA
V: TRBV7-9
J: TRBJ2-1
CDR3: ASSLRGQGSYNEQF

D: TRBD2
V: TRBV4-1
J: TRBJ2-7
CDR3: ASSQPRGLAGVEQY

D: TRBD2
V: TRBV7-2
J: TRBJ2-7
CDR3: ASSSGTSIGVQY

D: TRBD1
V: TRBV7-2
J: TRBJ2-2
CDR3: ASRRRTGGDSGELF

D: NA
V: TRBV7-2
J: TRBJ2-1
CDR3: ASSLRTIHNEQF

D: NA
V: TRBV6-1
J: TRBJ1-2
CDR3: ATTGGWGGYGYT

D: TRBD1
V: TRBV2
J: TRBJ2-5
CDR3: ASSRDSQETQY

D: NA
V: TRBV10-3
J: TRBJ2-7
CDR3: AISESQEQY

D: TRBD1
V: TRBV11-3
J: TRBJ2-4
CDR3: ASSLIGQVAKNIQY

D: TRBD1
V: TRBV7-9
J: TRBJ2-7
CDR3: ASSRRSRGRGEQY

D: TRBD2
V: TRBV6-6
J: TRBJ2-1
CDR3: ASSYGLAGDEQF

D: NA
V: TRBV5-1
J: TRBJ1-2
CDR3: ASSLALGWPSVGGDGYT

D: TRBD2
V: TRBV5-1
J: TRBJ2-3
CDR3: ASRLGTSGRARTDTQY

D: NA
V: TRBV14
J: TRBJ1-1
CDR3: ASSQDLGRNTEAF

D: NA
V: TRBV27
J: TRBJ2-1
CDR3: ASSFLRSRMNEQF

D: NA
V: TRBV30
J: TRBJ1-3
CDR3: AWSVPLRAGNTIY

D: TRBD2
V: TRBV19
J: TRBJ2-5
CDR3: ASSMEGGLATETQY

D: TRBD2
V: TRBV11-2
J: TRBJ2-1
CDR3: ASSLFSGRGNEQF

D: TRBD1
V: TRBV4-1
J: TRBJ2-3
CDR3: ASRDRGRTDTQY

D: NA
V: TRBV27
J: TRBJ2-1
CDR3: ASSLGSIPSEQF

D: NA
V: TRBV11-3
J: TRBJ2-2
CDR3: ASSLALANTGELF

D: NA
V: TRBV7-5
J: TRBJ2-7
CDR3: VRSLGSGQTGEQY

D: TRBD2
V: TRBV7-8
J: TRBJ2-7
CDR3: ASSPIQTSGRTIYEQY

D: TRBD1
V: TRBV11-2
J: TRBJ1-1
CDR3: ASSARTGGNTEAF

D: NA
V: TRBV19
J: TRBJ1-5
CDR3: ASSIRGVAQPQH

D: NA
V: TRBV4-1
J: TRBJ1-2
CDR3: ASSQDDRREGEGYT